The clone carrying this T cell receptor (beta chain) has at least ten counts. It was RNA transcripts that yielded the amplified TCR beta CDR3 regions. When the TCR CDR3 underwent first-round RT-PCR, the HTBI primer set was used. MiXCR, run by TCRdb on the multiplex PCR reads, gives a single entry per CDR3 protein. The table includes hundreds of thousands of distinct CDR3 sequences, about 15% detected once. The data were obtained in a study of T cells in Graves' hyperthyroidism and ophthalmopathy. Germline trimming cut 6 bases from V and 7 bases from J; bases unmatched to any gene: 11. The CDR3 sequence is 16 residues long. CDR1 is MNHNS, CDR2 SASEGT, per germline.

V and J are TRBV6-1 and TRBJ2-1; 11 bases are shared with TRBD2. The sequenced sample consisted of blood. The origin of this receptor is a man between 18 and 29 years old with Graves' ophthalmopathy. The CDR3 DNA is TGTGCCAGCAGCCAACTAGCGGGAGAGTCCAGGAATGAGCAGTTCTTC. It translates to CASSQLAGESRNEQFF.